This T cell receptor beta chain was identified in a study of cytomegalovirus exposure and HLA in healthy donors. This clone was observed a single time. The CDR3 spans 19 residues. From germline, CDR1 is KGHSH and CDR2 LQKENI. V trimming: 3 bases; J trimming: 0 bases; junction bases outside the gene matches: 10. The PCR ran on 60 Vbeta and 13 Jbeta primers. Profiling relied on immunoSEQ multiplex PCR, and the TCRdb table lists in-frame clones only, not all of them. There are approximately 100,000 clones in the sample; about 70% occur only once, and 5% to 7% lies in the top ten. The sequence derives from a woman aged 50 to 60 in good health and CMV-seropositive. Sample: PBMCs. The rearrangement links TRBV18 to TRBJ2-1; the match to TRBD2 covers 11 bases. The CDR3 DNA follows: TGTGCCAGCTCACCGTCCGGGACTAGCGGCTCGAGCTCCTACAATGAGCAGTTCTTC. Residues: CASSPSGTSGSSSYNEQFF.